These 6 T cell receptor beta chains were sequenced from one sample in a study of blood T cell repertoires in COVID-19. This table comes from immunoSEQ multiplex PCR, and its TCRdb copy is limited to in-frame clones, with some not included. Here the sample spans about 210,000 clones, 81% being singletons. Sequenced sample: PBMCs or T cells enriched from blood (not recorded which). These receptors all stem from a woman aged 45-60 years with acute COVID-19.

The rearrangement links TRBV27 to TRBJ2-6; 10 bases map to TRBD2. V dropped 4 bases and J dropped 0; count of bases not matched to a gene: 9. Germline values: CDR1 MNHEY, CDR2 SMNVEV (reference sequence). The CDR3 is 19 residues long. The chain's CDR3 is CASSSPSGRPDSGANVLTF. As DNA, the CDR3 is TGTGCCAGCAGTTCCCCTAGCGGGAGACCCGACTCTGGGGCCAACGTCCTGACTTTC.

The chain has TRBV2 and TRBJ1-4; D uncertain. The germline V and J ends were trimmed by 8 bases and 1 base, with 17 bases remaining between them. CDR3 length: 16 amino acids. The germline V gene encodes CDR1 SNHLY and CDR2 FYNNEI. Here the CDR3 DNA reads TGTGCCAGCCTGGGAGGATTTGGTTTAACTAATGAAAAACTGTTTTTT. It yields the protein CASLGGFGLTNEKLFF.

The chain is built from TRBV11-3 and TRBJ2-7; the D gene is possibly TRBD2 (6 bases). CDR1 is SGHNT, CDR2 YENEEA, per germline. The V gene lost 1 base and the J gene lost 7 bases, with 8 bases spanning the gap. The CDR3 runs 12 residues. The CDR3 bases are TGTGCCAGCAGCTTAGGGGCGGGGGAGCAGTACTTC. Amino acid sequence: CASSLGAGEQYF. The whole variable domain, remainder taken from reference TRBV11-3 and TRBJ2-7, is EAGVVQSPRYKIIEKKQPVAFWCNPISGHNTLYWYLQNLGQGPELLIRYENEEAVDDSQLPKDRFSAERLKGVDSTLKIQPAELGDSAVYLCASSLGAGEQYFGPGTRLTVT.

CDR3 region: CASGESYNSPLHF. The DNA for the CDR3 is TGTGCCAGCGGGGAGTCCTATAATTCACCCCTCCACTTT. The chain combines TRBV3-1 (or the pseudogene TRBV3-2) with TRBJ1-6; D is unclear. The CDR3 consists of 13 residues. Germline V gene lookup returns CDR1 LGHDT and CDR2 YNNKEL (reference sequence). V lost 8 bases and J 1 base, leaving 6 bases between the germline ends.

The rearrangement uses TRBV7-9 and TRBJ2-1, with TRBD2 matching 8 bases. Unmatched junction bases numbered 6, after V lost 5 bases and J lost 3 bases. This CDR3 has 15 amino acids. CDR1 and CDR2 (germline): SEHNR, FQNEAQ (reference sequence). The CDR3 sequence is CASSVTSGVYNEQFF. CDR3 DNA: TGTGCCAGCAGCGTCACTAGCGGAGTCTACAATGAGCAGTTCTTC.

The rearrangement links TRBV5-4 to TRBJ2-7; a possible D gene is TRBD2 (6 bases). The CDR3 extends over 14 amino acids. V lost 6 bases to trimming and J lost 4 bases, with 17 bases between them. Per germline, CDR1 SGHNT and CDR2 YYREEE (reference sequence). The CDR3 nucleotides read TGTGCCAGCACCGAGTTCGCGGGAAAGTACGAGCAGTACTTC. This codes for CASTEFAGKYEQYF. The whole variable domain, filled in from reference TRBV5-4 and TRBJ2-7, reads ETGVTQSPTHLIKTRGQQVTLRCSSQSGHNTVSWYQQALGQGPQFIFQYYREEENGRGNFPPRFSGLQFPNYSSELNVNALELDDSALYLCASTEFAGKYEQYFGPGTRLTVT.